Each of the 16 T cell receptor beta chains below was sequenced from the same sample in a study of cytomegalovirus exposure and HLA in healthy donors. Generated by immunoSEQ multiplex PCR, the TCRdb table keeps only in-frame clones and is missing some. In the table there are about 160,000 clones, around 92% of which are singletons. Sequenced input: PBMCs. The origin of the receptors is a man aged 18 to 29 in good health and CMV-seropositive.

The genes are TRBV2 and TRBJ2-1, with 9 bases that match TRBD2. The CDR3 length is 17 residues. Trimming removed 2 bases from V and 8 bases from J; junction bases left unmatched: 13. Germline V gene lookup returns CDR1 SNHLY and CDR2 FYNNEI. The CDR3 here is CASSELVGGLARDEQFF. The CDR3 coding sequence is TGTGCCAGCAGTGAATTAGTGGGGGGACTAGCCAGGGATGAGCAGTTCTTC.

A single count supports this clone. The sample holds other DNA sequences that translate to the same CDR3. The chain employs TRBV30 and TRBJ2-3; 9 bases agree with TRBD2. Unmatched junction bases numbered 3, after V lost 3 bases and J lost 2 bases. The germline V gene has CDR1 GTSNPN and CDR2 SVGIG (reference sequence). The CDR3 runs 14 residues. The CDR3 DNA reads TGTGCCTGGAGATTAGCGGGAGTCACAGATACGCAGTATTTT. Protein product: CAWRLAGVTDTQYF.

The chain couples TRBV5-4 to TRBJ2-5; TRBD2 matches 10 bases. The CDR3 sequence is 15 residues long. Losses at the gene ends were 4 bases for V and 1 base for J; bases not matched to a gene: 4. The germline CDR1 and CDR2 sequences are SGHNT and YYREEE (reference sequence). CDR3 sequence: CASSRTSGAQETQYF. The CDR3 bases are TGTGCCAGCAGCAGGACTAGCGGAGCCCAAGAGACCCAGTACTTC.

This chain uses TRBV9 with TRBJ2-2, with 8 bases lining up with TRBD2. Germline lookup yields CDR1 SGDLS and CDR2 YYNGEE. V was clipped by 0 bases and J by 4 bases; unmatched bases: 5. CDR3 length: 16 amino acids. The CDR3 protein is CASSVAGGPFTGELFF. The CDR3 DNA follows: TGTGCCAGCAGCGTAGCGGGAGGGCCGTTCACCGGGGAGCTGTTTTTT.

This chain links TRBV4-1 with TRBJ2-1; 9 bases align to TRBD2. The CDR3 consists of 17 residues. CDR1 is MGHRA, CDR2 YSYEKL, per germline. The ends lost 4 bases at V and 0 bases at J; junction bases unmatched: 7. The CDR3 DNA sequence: TGCGCCAGCAGCCGCGGACTAGCGCGGAGCTCCTACAATGAGCAGTTCTTC. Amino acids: CASSRGLARSSYNEQFF.

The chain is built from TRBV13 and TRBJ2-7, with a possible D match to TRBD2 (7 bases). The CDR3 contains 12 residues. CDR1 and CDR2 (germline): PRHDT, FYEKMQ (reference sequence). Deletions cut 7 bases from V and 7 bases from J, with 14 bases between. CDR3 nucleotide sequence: TGTGCCAGCAAGCGGGCGGGGGCAGAGCAGTACTTC. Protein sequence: CASKRAGAEQYF.

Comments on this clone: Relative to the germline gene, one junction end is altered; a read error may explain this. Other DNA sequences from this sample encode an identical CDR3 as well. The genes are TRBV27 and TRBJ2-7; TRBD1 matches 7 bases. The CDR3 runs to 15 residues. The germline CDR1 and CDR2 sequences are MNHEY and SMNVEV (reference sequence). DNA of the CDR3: TGTGCTAGCAGTTCCAGACAGGGCCGACAGGATGAGCAGTACTTC. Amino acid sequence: CASSSRQGRQDEQYF.

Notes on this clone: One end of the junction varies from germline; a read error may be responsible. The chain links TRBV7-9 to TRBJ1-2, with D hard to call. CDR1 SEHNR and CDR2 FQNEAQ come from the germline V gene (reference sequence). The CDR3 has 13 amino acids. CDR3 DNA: TGTGCCAGCAGCCTAGCGGGAGAGGCAGGCTACACCTTC. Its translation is CASSLAGEAGYTF.

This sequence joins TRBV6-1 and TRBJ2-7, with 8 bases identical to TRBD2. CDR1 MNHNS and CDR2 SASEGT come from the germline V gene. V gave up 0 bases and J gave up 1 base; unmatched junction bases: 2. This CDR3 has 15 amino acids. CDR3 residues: CASSEAVAGSYEQYF. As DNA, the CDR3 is TGTGCCAGCAGTGAAGCAGTAGCGGGGTCCTACGAGCAGTACTTC.

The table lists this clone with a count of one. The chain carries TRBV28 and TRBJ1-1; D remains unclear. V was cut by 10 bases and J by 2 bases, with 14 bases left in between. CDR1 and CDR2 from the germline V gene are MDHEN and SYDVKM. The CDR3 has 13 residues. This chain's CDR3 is CATQTTTNTEAFF. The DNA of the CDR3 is TGTGCCACCCAGACAACCACCAACACTGAAGCTTTCTTT. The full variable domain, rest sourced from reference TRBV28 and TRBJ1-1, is DVKVTQSSRYLVKRTGEKVFLECVQDMDHENMFWYRQDPGLGLRLIYFSYDVKMKEKGDIPEGYSVSREKKERFSLILESASTNQTSMYLCATQTTTNTEAFFGQGTRLTVV.

The CDR3 loop reads CASSPETGVDYGYTF. Here the CDR3 DNA reads TGTGCCAGCTCACCCGAGACAGGGGTTGACTATGGCTACACCTTC. V gene TRBV18 combines with J gene TRBJ1-2; 8 bases are a match to TRBD1. Germline V lookup: CDR1 KGHSH, CDR2 LQKENI. This CDR3 is built from 15 residues. J was trimmed by 3 bases and V by 3 bases; bases with no gene match: 6.

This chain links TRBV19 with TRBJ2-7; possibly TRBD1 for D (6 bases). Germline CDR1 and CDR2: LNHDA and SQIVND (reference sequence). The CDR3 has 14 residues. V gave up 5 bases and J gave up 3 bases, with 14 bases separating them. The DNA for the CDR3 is TGTGCCAGTAGTGACGGGACAACCGTCTACGAGCAGTACTTC. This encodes CASSDGTTVYEQYF.

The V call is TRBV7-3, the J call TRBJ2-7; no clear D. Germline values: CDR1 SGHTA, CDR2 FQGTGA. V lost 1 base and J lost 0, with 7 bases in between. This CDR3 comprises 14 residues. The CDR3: CASSLNSLSYEQYF. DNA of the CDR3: TGTGCCAGCAGCTTAAATTCACTCTCCTACGAGCAGTACTTC.

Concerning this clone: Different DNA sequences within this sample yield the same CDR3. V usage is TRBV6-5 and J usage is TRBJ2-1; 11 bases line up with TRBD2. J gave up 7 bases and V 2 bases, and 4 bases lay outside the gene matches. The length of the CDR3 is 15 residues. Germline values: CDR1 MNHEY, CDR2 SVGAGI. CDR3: CASSYGTSGRNEQFF. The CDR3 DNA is TGTGCCAGCAGTTACGGGACTAGCGGCAGGAATGAGCAGTTCTTC.

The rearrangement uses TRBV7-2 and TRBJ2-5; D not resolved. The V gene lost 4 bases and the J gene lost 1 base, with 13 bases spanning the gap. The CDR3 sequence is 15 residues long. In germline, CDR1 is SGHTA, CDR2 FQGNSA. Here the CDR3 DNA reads TGTGCCAGCAGCTCAATGCGAGGCCTCCAAGAGACCCAGTACTTC. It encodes CASSSMRGLQETQYF.

The CDR3 loop reads CASSERGGLDTQYF. The DNA for the CDR3 is TGTGCCAGCAGTGAAAGGGGGGGCCTCGATACGCAGTATTTT. The chain recombines TRBV6-1 with TRBJ2-3, with D possibly TRBD2 on 7 matching bases. Deletions cut 2 bases from V and 6 bases from J, with 12 bases between. The CDR3 runs to 14 residues. Germline CDR1 is MNHNS and CDR2 is SASEGT.